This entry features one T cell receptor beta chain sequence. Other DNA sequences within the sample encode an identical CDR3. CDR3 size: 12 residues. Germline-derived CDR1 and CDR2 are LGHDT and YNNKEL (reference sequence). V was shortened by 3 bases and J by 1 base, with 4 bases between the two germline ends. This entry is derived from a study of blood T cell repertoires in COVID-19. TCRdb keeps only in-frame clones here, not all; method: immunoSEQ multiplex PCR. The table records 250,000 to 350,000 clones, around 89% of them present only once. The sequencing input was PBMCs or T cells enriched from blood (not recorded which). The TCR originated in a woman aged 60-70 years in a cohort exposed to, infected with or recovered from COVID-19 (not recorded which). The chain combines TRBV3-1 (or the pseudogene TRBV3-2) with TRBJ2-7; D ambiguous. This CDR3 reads CASSHRSYEQYF. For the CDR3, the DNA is TGTGCCAGCAGCCATCGGTCCTACGAGCAGTACTTC.